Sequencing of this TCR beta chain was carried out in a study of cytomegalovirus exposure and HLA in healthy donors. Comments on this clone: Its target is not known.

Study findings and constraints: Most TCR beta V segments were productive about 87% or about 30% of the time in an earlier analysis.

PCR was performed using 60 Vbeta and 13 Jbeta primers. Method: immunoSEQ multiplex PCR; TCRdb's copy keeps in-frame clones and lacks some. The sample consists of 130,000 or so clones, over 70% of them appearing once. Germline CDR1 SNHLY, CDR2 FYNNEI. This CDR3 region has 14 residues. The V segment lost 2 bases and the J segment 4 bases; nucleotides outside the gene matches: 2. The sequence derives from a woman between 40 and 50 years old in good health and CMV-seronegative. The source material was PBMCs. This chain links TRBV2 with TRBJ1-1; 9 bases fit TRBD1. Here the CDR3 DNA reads TGTGCCAGCAGTGAACGGACAGGGGTCACTGAAGCTTTCTTT. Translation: CASSERTGVTEAFF.